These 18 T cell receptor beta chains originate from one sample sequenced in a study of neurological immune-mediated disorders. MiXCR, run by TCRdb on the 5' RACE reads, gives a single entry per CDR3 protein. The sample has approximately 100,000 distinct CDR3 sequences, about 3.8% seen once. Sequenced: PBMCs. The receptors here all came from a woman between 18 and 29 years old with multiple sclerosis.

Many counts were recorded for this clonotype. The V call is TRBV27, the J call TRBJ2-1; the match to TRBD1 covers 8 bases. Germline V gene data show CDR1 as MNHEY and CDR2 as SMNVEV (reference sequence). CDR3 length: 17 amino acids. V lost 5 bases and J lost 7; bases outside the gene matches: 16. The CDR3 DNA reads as TGTGCCAGCAGTCCGACCCCGGACAGGGTGTTTATAAATGAGCAGTTCTTC. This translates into CASSPTPDRVFINEQFF.

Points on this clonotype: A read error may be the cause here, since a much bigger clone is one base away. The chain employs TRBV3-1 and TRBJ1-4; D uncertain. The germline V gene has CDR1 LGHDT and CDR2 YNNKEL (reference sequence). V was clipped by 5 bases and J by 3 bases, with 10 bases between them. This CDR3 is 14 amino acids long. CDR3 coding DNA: TGTGCCAGCAGCGTCAGGAAGGCTAATGAAAAACTGTTTTTT. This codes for CASSVRKANEKLFF.

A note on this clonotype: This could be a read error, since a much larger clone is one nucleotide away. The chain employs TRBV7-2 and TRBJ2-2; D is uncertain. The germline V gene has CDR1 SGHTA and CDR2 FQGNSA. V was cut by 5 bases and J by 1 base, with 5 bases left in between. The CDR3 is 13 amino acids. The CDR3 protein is CASSPVNTGELFF. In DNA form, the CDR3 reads TGTGCCAGCAGCCCCGTGAACACCGGGGAGCTGTTTTTT.

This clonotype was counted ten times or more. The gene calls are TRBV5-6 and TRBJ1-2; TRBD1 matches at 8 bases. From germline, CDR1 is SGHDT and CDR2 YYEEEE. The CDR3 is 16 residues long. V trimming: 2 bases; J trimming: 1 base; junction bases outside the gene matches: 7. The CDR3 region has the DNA TGTGCCAGCAGCTTCGGGACAGGAAGGGGTAACTATGGCTACACCTTC. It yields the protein CASSFGTGRGNYGYTF.

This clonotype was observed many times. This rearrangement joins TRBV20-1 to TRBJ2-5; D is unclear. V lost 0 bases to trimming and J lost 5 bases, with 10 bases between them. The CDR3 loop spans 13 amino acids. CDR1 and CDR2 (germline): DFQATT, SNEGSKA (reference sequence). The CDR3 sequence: CSARDSGGETQYF. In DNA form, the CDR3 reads TGCAGTGCTAGAGATTCTGGTGGCGAGACCCAGTACTTC.

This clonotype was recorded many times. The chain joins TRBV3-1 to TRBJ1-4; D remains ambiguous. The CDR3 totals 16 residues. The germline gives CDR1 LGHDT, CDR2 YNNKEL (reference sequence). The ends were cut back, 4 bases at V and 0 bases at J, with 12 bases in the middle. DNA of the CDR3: TGTGCCAGCAGCCTCCGACGGCTTGCAACTAATGAAAAACTGTTTTTT. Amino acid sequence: CASSLRRLATNEKLFF.

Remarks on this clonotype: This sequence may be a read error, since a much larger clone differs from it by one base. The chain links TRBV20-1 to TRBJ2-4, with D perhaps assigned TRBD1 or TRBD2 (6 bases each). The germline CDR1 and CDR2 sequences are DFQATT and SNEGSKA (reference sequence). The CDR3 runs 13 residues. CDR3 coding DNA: TGCAGTACTAGAGAGGGGGGCTGGAACATTCAGTACTTC. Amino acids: CSTREGGWNIQYF.

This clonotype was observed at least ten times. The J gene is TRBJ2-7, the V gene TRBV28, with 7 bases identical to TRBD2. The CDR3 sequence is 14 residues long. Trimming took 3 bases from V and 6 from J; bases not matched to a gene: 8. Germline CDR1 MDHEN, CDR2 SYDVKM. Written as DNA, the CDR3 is TGTGCCAGCAGTTTGGGGGGGTTAAATCCCGAGCAGTACTTC. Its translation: CASSLGGLNPEQYF.

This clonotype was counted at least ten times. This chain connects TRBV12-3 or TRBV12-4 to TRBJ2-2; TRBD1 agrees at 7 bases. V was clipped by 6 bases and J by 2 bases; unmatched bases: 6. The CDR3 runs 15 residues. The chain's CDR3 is CASSQGGTNTGELFF. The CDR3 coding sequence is TGTGCCAGCAGCCAAGGGGGCACTAACACCGGGGAGCTGTTTTTT.

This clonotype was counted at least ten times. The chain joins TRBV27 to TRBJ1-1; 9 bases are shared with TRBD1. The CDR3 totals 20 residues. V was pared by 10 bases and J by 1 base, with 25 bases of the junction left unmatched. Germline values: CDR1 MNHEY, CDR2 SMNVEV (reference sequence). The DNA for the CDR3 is TGTGCCACCAAAATTCGAAGGGGGGAGACAGGGGGGTCGGCGAACACTGAAGCTTTCTTT. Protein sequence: CATKIRRGETGGSANTEAFF.

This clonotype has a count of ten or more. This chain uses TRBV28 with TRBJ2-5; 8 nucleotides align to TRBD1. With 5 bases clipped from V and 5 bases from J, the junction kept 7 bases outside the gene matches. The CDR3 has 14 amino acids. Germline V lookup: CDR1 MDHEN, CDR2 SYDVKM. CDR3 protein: CASSPRQGFETQYF. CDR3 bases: TGTGCCAGCAGTCCCAGACAGGGGTTCGAGACCCAGTACTTC.

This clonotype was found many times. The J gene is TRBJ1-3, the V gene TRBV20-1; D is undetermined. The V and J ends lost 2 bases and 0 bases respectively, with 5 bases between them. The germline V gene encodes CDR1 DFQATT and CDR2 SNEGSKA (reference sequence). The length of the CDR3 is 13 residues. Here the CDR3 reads CSARTLSGNTIYF. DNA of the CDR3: TGCAGTGCTAGAACCCTCTCTGGAAACACCATATATTTT.

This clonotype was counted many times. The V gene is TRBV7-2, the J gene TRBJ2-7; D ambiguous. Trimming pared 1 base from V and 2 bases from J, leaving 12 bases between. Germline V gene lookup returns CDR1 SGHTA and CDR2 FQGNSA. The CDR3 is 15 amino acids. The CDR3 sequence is CASSLGLHRTYEQYF. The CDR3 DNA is TGTGCCAGCAGCTTAGGTCTCCATCGGACCTACGAGCAGTACTTC.

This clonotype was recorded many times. CDR3 protein: CASRPTGDNSPLHF. For the CDR3, the DNA is TGTGCCAGCAGACCGACAGGGGACAATTCACCCCTCCACTTT. The chain combines TRBV6-6 with TRBJ1-6, with 8 bases matching TRBD1. This CDR3 has 14 amino acids. V lost 6 bases, J lost 7 bases, and 5 bases stayed unmatched. Per the germline V gene, CDR1 is MNHNY and CDR2 is SVGAGI (reference sequence).

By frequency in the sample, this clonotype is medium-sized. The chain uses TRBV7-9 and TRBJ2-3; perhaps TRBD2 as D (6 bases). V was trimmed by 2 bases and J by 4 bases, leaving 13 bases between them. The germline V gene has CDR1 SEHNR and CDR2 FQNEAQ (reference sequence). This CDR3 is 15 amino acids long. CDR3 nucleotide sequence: TGTGCCAGCAGCTTAACGGCGGGAAGGGCAGATACGCAGTATTTT. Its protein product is CASSLTAGRADTQYF.

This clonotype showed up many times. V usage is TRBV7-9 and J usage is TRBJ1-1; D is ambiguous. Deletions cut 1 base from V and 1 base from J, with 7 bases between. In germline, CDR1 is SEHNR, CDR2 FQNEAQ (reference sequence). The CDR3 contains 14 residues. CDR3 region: CASSLGLPNTEAFF. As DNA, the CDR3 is TGTGCCAGCAGCTTAGGACTTCCGAACACTGAAGCTTTCTTT.

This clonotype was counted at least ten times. The CDR3 nucleotides read TGCAGCGTTCTCTGTAGCTACACCTTC. This sequence encodes CSVLCSYTF. The chain couples TRBV29-1 to TRBJ1-2; D not certain. This CDR3 spans 9 amino acids. Germline CDR1 SQVTM, CDR2 ANQGSEA. Deletions cut 5 bases from V and 9 bases from J, with 7 bases between.

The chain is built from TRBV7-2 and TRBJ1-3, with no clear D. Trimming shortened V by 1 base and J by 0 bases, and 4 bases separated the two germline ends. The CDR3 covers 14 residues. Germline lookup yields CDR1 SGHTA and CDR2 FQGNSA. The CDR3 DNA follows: TGTGCCAGCAGCTTAGTCTTCTCTGGAAACACCATATATTTT. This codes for CASSLVFSGNTIYF.